This record looks at one TCR beta chain sequence and its context. Its antigen is still unknown. The length of the CDR3 is 15 residues. Germline V CDR1 and CDR2: MNHEY, SMNVEV (reference sequence). Trimming cost V 6 bases and J 8 bases; bases outside gene matches: 13. Treatment given: around 19 received Ad26.COV2.S at low or high dose, single or two shots; about five received placebo; per-sample allocation not given. The samples date from day 63 after the first vaccine or placebo injection. This entry is derived from a study of Ad26.COV2.S vaccination and SARS-CoV-2 variants. As for the study in general: Intramuscular Ad26.COV2.S doses were given once or twice, 56 days apart.

The protocol was immunoSEQ multiplex PCR, while the TCRdb copy is restricted to in-frame clones and leaves out a portion. The table lists around 370,000 clones, roughly 84% of them singletons. Overall study findings and caveats: The TCR-based breadth and depth measures might underestimate overall T cell responses.

The V call is TRBV27, the J call TRBJ2-1; 7 bases align to TRBD1. The material sequenced was peripheral blood, taken in a trial of Ad26.COV2.S vaccine versus placebo. This TCR was recovered from a person between 18 and 65 years old who received the Ad26.COV2.S COVID-19 vaccine or a placebo. CDR3 DNA sequence: TGTGCCAGCAGGCCAAATCAACAGGGGAGCTATGAGCAGTTCTTC. It codes for CASRPNQQGSYEQFF.